Below are 26 T cell receptor beta chains sequenced from a single sample in a study of blood T cell repertoires in COVID-19. Clones were sequenced by immunoSEQ multiplex PCR, and TCRdb holds only the in-frame ones, with some missing. The sample carries 180,000 or so clones, more than 80% recorded once. Sequences were obtained from peripheral blood. These receptors were taken from a woman aged 55-69 years with acute or convalescent COVID-19.

This clone occurred a few times. This chain uses TRBV2 with TRBJ2-3; 11 nucleotides agree with TRBD2. Unmatched junction bases numbered 2, after V lost 3 bases and J lost 3 bases. The CDR3 is made up of 15 amino acids. The germline V gene has CDR1 SNHLY and CDR2 FYNNEI. The CDR3 DNA sequence: TGTGCCAGCAGTGATAGCGGGAGGGGTACAGATACGCAGTATTTT. Its translation: CASSDSGRGTDTQYF.

The chain joins TRBV3-1 (or the pseudogene TRBV3-2) to TRBJ2-3; 12 bases fit TRBD2. The CDR3 contains 16 residues. CDR1 is LGHDT and CDR2 is YNNKEL in the germline V gene (reference sequence). The junction had 5 bases not matched to a gene; V was cut back by 2 bases and J by 5 bases. CDR3 sequence (DNA): TGTGCCAGCAGCCAACTAGCGGGAGGGGTTGGAGATACGCAGTATTTT. As protein: CASSQLAGGVGDTQYF.

This clone was recorded only once. The chain uses TRBV19 and TRBJ1-4; possible D gene TRBD1, 5 bases. The germline V gene encodes CDR1 LNHDA and CDR2 SQIVND (reference sequence). CDR3 length: 14 residues. Trimming shortened V by 2 bases and J by 5 bases, and 9 bases separated the two germline ends. The CDR3, as DNA: TGTGCCAGTAGTATACAGGGCCTAAATGAAAAACTGTTTTTT. It is translated as CASSIQGLNEKLFF.

This chain joins TRBV3-1 (or the pseudogene TRBV3-2) and TRBJ1-5, with D possibly TRBD1 on 6 matching bases. The CDR3 length is 15 residues. The V gene's germline CDR1 is LGHDT and CDR2 YNNKEL (reference sequence). The V end lost 4 bases, the J end lost 6 bases, and 16 bases lay between the germline ends. Here the CDR3 reads CASSPWRGAGQPQHF. Written as DNA, the CDR3 is TGTGCCAGCAGCCCCTGGCGGGGGGCGGGTCAGCCCCAGCATTTT.

V is TRBV5-1 and J is TRBJ1-6; weak D call: TRBD1 (6 bases). The CDR3 has 14 amino acids. The germline V gene encodes CDR1 SGHRS and CDR2 YFSETQ. Trimming took 7 bases from V and 7 from J, leaving 15 bases between them. CDR3 region: CASRLTGDNSPLHF. The CDR3, as DNA: TGCGCCAGCCGACTGACAGGCGACAATTCACCCCTCCACTTT.

The rearrangement links TRBV24-1 to TRBJ1-1, with D tentatively TRBD1 (6 bases). The V end was cut by 5 bases, the J end by 1 base, with 13 bases between. The CDR3 totals 15 residues. Germline V gene lookup returns CDR1 KGHDR and CDR2 SFDVKD. This CDR3 reads CATSAGAGGNTEAFF. The CDR3 nucleotides are TGTGCCACCAGTGCAGGGGCCGGAGGGAACACTGAAGCTTTCTTT.

This chain connects TRBV7-2 to TRBJ1-1; D remains ambiguous. V lost 2 bases and J 6 bases, leaving 13 bases between the germline ends. Germline V gene sequence: CDR1 SGHTA, CDR2 FQGNSA. The CDR3 has 14 residues. CDR3 protein: CASSLNGRGAEAFF. The CDR3 nucleotides are TGTGCCAGCAGCTTAAATGGGAGAGGCGCTGAAGCTTTCTTT.

The chain employs TRBV5-1 and TRBJ1-1; D is undetermined. With 2 bases removed from V and 0 bases from J, the gap between germline ends came to 8 bases. Germline values: CDR1 SGHRS, CDR2 YFSETQ. The CDR3 is made up of 14 amino acids. The CDR3 loop reads CASSFRTMNTEAFF. CDR3 coding DNA: TGCGCCAGCAGCTTTAGAACGATGAACACTGAAGCTTTCTTT.

The J gene is TRBJ1-5, the V gene TRBV23-1; D gene unclear. TRBV23-1 has ORF status, its function being uncertain. The CDR3 is made up of 14 amino acids. Trimming stripped 1 base from V and 3 bases from J, with 7 bases between. The CDR3 sequence is CASSQCSFNQPQHF. DNA of the CDR3: TGCGCCAGCAGTCAATGTAGTTTCAATCAGCCCCAGCATTTT.

This clone has only one observation. Compared with germline, one end of the junction differs, possibly owing to a read error. The chain has TRBV7-7 and TRBJ2-1; D call uncertain. The CDR3 sequence is 13 residues long. CDR1 is SSHAT, CDR2 FNYEAQ, per germline (reference sequence). In nucleotides, the CDR3 is TGTGCTAGCAGCTTAGGAACTGCGAGTGAGCAGTTCTTC. It specifies CASSLGTASEQFF.

The chain recombines TRBV20-1 with TRBJ1-2, with TRBD1 identical over 8 bases. The V and J ends lost 5 bases and 7 bases, in that order; junction bases with no gene match: 3. The CDR3 runs 11 residues. Germline lookup yields CDR1 DFQATT and CDR2 SNEGSKA (reference sequence). In nucleotides, the CDR3 is TGCAGTGCTCCGGACAGGGCTGGCTACACCTTC. Translated: CSAPDRAGYTF.

This clone has just one count. The V call is TRBV19, the J call TRBJ1-1; TRBD1 agrees at 10 bases. The V segment lost 10 bases and the J segment 4 bases; nucleotides outside the gene matches: 6. The CDR3 covers 13 residues. The germline V gene encodes CDR1 LNHDA and CDR2 SQIVND (reference sequence). In DNA, the CDR3 is TGTGCCATCTCCCGGGACAGGGGCACTGAAGCTTTCTTT. This translates into CAISRDRGTEAFF.

V is TRBV19 and J is TRBJ2-5, with 13 positions matching TRBD2. The CDR3 loop spans 17 amino acids. The junction had 13 bases not matched to a gene; V was cut back by 5 bases and J by 7 bases. Germline V gene lookup returns CDR1 LNHDA and CDR2 SQIVND (reference sequence). The CDR3 loop reads CASSSSWTSGSRRTQYF. The CDR3 DNA reads as TGTGCCAGTAGTTCCTCCTGGACTAGCGGGAGTAGGCGGACCCAGTACTTC.

With respect to this clone: Other DNA sequences in the sample encode the same CDR3. The gene calls are TRBV10-3 and TRBJ1-2; 7 bases align to TRBD1. CDR3 length equals 15 residues. Germline CDR1 reads ENHRY; CDR2 reads SYGVKD. V trimming: 4 bases; J trimming: 2 bases; junction bases outside the gene matches: 7. The CDR3 protein is CAISGGDRNNYGYTF. In DNA, the CDR3 is TGTGCCATCAGTGGGGGGGACAGAAACAACTATGGCTACACCTTC.

This chain uses TRBV2 with TRBJ1-5; D uncertain. V lost 6 bases to trimming and J lost 0 bases, with 9 bases between them. Germline lookup yields CDR1 SNHLY and CDR2 FYNNEI. This CDR3 comprises 14 residues. The CDR3 bases are TGTGCCAGCAGGCCGGGAAATAGCAATCAGCCCCAGCATTTT. This encodes CASRPGNSNQPQHF. Full variable domain (rest looked up from reference TRBV2 and TRBJ1-5): EPEVTQTPSHQVTQMGQEVILRCVPISNHLYFYWYRQILGQKVEFLVSFYNNEISEKSEIFDDQFSVERPDGSNFTLKIRSTKLEDSAMYFCASRPGNSNQPQHFGDGTRLSIL.

The chain joins TRBV5-1 to TRBJ1-1; the D gene is possibly TRBD1 (5 bases). The CDR3 is made up of 16 amino acids. Germline assignment: CDR1 SGHRS and CDR2 YFSETQ. V gave up 2 bases and J gave up 6 bases, with 20 bases separating them. The CDR3 loop is CASSFRTGGLTAEAFF. CDR3 sequence (DNA): TGCGCCAGCAGCTTCCGGACCGGGGGATTGACCGCTGAAGCTTTCTTT.

This clone has just one count. This chain uses TRBV7-8 with TRBJ1-2; D ambiguous. CDR3 length: 14 residues. CDR1 is SGHVS, CDR2 FQNEAQ, per germline. V was trimmed by 1 base and J by 3 bases, leaving 9 bases between them. CDR3 DNA sequence: TGTGCCAGCAGCTTAGGGGTTCAGGACTATGGCTACACCTTC. This gives the protein CASSLGVQDYGYTF.

This clone was found a few times. The rearrangement uses TRBV5-4 and TRBJ1-1, with D possibly TRBD1 on 6 matching bases. Germline V lookup: CDR1 SGHNT, CDR2 YYREEE (reference sequence). V was cut by 4 bases and J by 1 base, with 17 bases left in between. CDR3 length: 16 amino acids. CDR3 sequence reads: CASSVAGAVRNTEAFF. The CDR3 DNA reads as TGTGCCAGCAGCGTTGCAGGGGCCGTACGGAACACTGAAGCTTTCTTT.

This chain joins TRBV7-6 and TRBJ2-3; 10 bases match TRBD2. The length of the CDR3 is 15 residues. Per the germline V gene, CDR1 is SGHVS and CDR2 is FNYEAQ. The ends lost 2 bases at V and 3 bases at J; junction bases unmatched: 2. CDR3 in DNA: TGTGCCAGCAGCTTAAGCGGGAGGGCGACAGATACGCAGTATTTT. Amino acids: CASSLSGRATDTQYF.

The rearrangement links TRBV11-2 to TRBJ2-1; 11 positions match TRBD2. Germline-derived CDR1 and CDR2 are SGHAT and FQNNGV. J was trimmed by 2 bases and V by 2 bases; bases with no gene match: 8. CDR3 length: 18 amino acids. CDR3 in amino acids: CASSLIRLAGGAYNEQFF. The CDR3 DNA reads TGTGCCAGCAGCTTAATCCGGCTAGCGGGAGGAGCCTACAATGAGCAGTTCTTC.

V is TRBV28 and J is TRBJ1-1; 7 bases line up with TRBD1. This CDR3 has 14 residues. Germline V gives CDR1 MDHEN, CDR2 SYDVKM. Trimming cost V 7 bases and J 7 bases; bases outside gene matches: 12. The chain's CDR3 is CASTTLGTALEAFF. CDR3 nucleotide sequence: TGTGCCAGCACCACCCTTGGGACAGCCCTTGAAGCTTTCTTT. The full variable domain, with the rest looked up from reference TRBV28 and TRBJ1-1, is DVKVTQSSRYLVKRTGEKVFLECVQDMDHENMFWYRQDPGLGLRLIYFSYDVKMKEKGDIPEGYSVSREKKERFSLILESASTNQTSMYLCASTTLGTALEAFFGQGTRLTVV.

V is TRBV20-1 and J is TRBJ1-5; no firm D call. V shed 3 bases and J shed 2 bases, with 8 bases lying between them. Germline CDR1 DFQATT, CDR2 SNEGSKA (reference sequence). The CDR3 contains 13 residues. CDR3 in amino acids: CSASFGGNQPQHF. In DNA form, the CDR3 reads TGCAGTGCTAGTTTCGGGGGCAATCAGCCCCAGCATTTT.

The rearrangement links TRBV12-3 or TRBV12-4 to TRBJ2-1; a weak D match, TRBD1 (6 bases). This CDR3 comprises 12 residues. Trimming cost V 7 bases and J 5 bases, with 9 bases left between them. The DNA of the CDR3 is TGTGCCAGCAACAGGGCGAACAATGAGCAGTTCTTC. Translated: CASNRANNEQFF.

This chain links TRBV29-1 with TRBJ1-5, with TRBD1 identical over 7 bases. The trim removed 4 bases at V and 5 bases at J, leaving 5 bases unmatched. CDR1 is SQVTM, CDR2 ANQGSEA, per germline. This CDR3 contains 13 residues. The CDR3 bases are TGCAGCGTTGGTCGGGGGACAGATCAGCCCCAGCATTTT. It translates to CSVGRGTDQPQHF.

V and J are TRBV25-1 and TRBJ1-1; the match to TRBD1 covers 8 bases. Trimming at V came to 5 bases and at J to 1 base, leaving 3 bases not matched to a gene. Germline V gives CDR1 MGHDK, CDR2 SYGVNS. The CDR3 runs to 14 residues. The CDR3 loop is CASSHRGRNTEAFF. CDR3 nucleotide sequence: TGTGCCAGCAGTCACAGGGGGAGGAACACTGAAGCTTTCTTT.

J is TRBJ1-2 and V is TRBV27; maybe TRBD1 (5 bases). The CDR3 spans 15 residues. The V end was cut by 6 bases, the J end by 2 bases, with 16 bases between. Germline-derived CDR1 and CDR2 are MNHEY and SMNVEV (reference sequence). CDR3 nucleotides: TGTGCCAGCAGACACGGGGACTTTCTCAACTATGGCTACACCTTC. It encodes CASRHGDFLNYGYTF.